This T cell receptor (beta chain) originates from a study of blood T cells in healthy people across ages. Overall study: There was about one barcoded beta molecule captured by template switching per two T cells.

Through a sample-barcoded 5' primer and a J-beta primer mix, a second PCR was run for roughly 7 to 12 cycles. Each cDNA molecule was tagged by a template-switch adaptor that had 12 random nucleotides. From the 5' RACE reads, TCRdb called clonotypes with MiXCR, one entry per CDR3 protein. The repertoire holds approximately 1.5 million distinct CDR3 sequences, less than 45% seen once, with about 3.8% in the top ten. CDR3 size: 17 residues. CDR1 is LGHNA, CDR2 YSLEER, per germline. The junction had 10 bases not matched to a gene; V was cut back by 0 bases and J by 5 bases. This receptor was taken from a woman between 18 and 29 years old in good health. This sequence joins TRBV4-3 and TRBJ1-1; 9 bases are shared with TRBD1. The sample taken for sequencing was blood. In nucleotides, the CDR3 is TGCGCCAGCAGCCAAGATCCGCCTGGACAGGGGAGGACTGAAGCTTTCTTT. This encodes CASSQDPPGQGRTEAFF.